The 21 T cell receptor beta chains reported below all come from one sample, sequenced in a study of cytomegalovirus exposure and HLA in healthy donors. The PCR was carried out with 60 Vbeta primers and 13 Jbeta primers. The data were produced by immunoSEQ multiplex PCR, yet TCRdb's version contains in-frame clones alone and is incomplete. There are approximately 190,000 clones in the sample; around 86% occur only once, and less than 0.85% lies in the top ten. The sample taken for sequencing was PBMCs. Receptor source: a woman aged 18-29 years in good health and CMV-seronegative.

The gene calls are TRBV7-6 and TRBJ2-2; 11 bases map to TRBD2. V shed 3 bases and J 4 bases; nucleotides not matched to a gene: 4. CDR1 and CDR2 from the germline V gene are SGHVS and FNYEAQ. The CDR3 length is 16 residues. CDR3 sequence: CASSFELAGVTGELFF. In DNA, the CDR3 is TGTGCCAGCAGCTTTGAACTAGCGGGAGTCACCGGGGAGCTGTTTTTT.

The chain has TRBV18 and TRBJ2-3, with 14 bases that match TRBD2. Per the germline V gene, CDR1 is KGHSH and CDR2 is LQKENI. The CDR3 length is 15 residues. Losses at the gene ends were 10 bases for V and 4 bases for J; bases not matched to a gene: 7. The chain's CDR3 is CATAAGLAGADTQYF. The CDR3 DNA reads TGTGCCACCGCAGCGGGACTAGCGGGAGCAGATACGCAGTATTTT.

The rearrangement uses TRBV30 and TRBJ1-1, with D perhaps TRBD1 (5 bases). The CDR3 consists of 13 residues. Trimming took off 4 bases at V and 6 bases at J, with 15 bases between the two ends. The germline CDR1 and CDR2 sequences are GTSNPN and SVGIG (reference sequence). The CDR3 nucleotides read TGTGCCTGGAAGCTAAGGGCGGGGGCTGAAGCTTTCTTT. Amino acids: CAWKLRAGAEAFF.

The rearrangement uses TRBV5-1 and TRBJ2-1; 11 nucleotides match TRBD2. Germline V gene lookup returns CDR1 SGHRS and CDR2 YFSETQ. The CDR3 totals 15 residues. V trimming: 0 bases; J trimming: 6 bases; junction bases outside the gene matches: 2. CDR3 protein: CASSLGLAGRNEQFF. The CDR3 bases are TGCGCCAGCAGCTTGGGACTAGCGGGGCGCAATGAGCAGTTCTTC.

This clone has more than one count but fewer than ten. The chain couples TRBV30 to TRBJ2-5; 9 nucleotides line up with TRBD2. The germline V gene has CDR1 GTSNPN and CDR2 SVGIG (reference sequence). With 0 bases clipped from V and 5 bases from J, the junction kept 1 base outside the gene matches. CDR3 length: 13 residues. CDR3 amino acids: CAWSVGLAETQYF. CDR3 nucleotide sequence: TGTGCCTGGAGTGTAGGACTAGCGGAGACCCAGTACTTC.

V is TRBV6-5 and J is TRBJ2-3, with 8 bases aligning to TRBD1. Trimming removed 4 bases from V and 2 bases from J; junction bases left unmatched: 8. This CDR3 contains 16 residues. Germline V gives CDR1 MNHEY, CDR2 SVGAGI. DNA for the CDR3: TGTGCCAGCAGTTCCACCGCAGGGGGCCCCACAGATACGCAGTATTTT. The encoded protein is CASSSTAGGPTDTQYF.

The chain combines TRBV9 with TRBJ1-3; tentatively, D is TRBD1 (6 bases). This CDR3 has 17 amino acids. In germline, CDR1 is SGDLS, CDR2 YYNGEE. V lost 0 bases and J lost 0, with 13 bases in between. CDR3 in DNA: TGTGCCAGCAGCGTAGTTGGACCAGGGGCCTCTGGAAACACCATATATTTT. Its protein is CASSVVGPGASGNTIYF. Together with reference TRBV9 and TRBJ1-3, the CDR3 gives the full variable domain: DSGVTQTPKHLITATGQRVTLRCSPRSGDLSVYWYQQSLDQGLQFLIQYYNGEERAKGNILERFSAQQFPDLHSELNLSSLELGDSALYFCASSVVGPGASGNTIYFGEGSWLTVV.

V usage is TRBV11-2 and J usage is TRBJ2-3; the match to TRBD2 covers 13 bases. This CDR3 contains 18 residues. Per germline, CDR1 SGHAT and CDR2 FQNNGV. V trimming: 1 base; J trimming: 0 bases; junction bases outside the gene matches: 4. In nucleotides, the CDR3 is TGTGCCAGCAGCTTAGGACTAGCGGGAGGTGCTAGCACAGATACGCAGTATTTT. Translating it yields CASSLGLAGGASTDTQYF.

This chain links TRBV4-2 with TRBJ2-2; D gene uncertain. Germline lookup yields CDR1 LGHNA and CDR2 YNFKEQ. The CDR3 is 16 amino acids. V shed 0 bases and J shed 3 bases, with 11 bases lying between them. The CDR3 spells CASSQDLRSHTGELFF. Written as DNA, the CDR3 is TGTGCCAGCAGCCAAGATCTTCGGAGTCACACCGGGGAGCTGTTTTTT.

This clone was seen once. V and J are TRBV5-6 and TRBJ2-1; TRBD2 matches at 9 bases. The CDR3 spans 14 residues. CDR1 is SGHDT and CDR2 is YYEEEE in the germline V gene. V shed 4 bases, J shed 6 bases, and the junction held 5 bases outside the gene matches. The CDR3 reads CASSGGTSFNEQFF. DNA of the CDR3: TGTGCCAGCAGCGGAGGGACTAGCTTCAATGAGCAGTTCTTC.

A note on this clone: Other DNA sequences in this specimen translate into the identical CDR3. This rearrangement joins TRBV6-5 to TRBJ1-1; D is unclear. The CDR3 spans 11 residues. Trimming took off 5 bases at V and 5 bases at J, with 6 bases between the two ends. Germline assignment: CDR1 MNHEY and CDR2 SVGAGI. The DNA for the CDR3 is TGTGCCAGCAGTCCCGGGACTGAAGCTTTCTTT. The encoded protein is CASSPGTEAFF.

CDR3 sequence: CASSIIAGGGETQYF. The CDR3 coding sequence is TGTGCCAGCAGTATTATAGCGGGAGGGGGGGAGACCCAGTACTTC. The chain recombines TRBV6-1 with TRBJ2-5; 11 bases fit TRBD2. Losses at the gene ends were 5 bases for V and 5 bases for J; bases not matched to a gene: 7. Looked up from germline, CDR1 is MNHNS and CDR2 is SASEGT. The CDR3 covers 15 residues.

The table lists this clone with a count of one. The chain couples TRBV25-1 to TRBJ1-2; D might be TRBD1 (6 bases). The length of the CDR3 is 14 residues. The germline V and J ends were trimmed by 5 bases and 4 bases, with 14 bases remaining between them. Germline V gene lookup returns CDR1 MGHDK and CDR2 SYGVNS. CDR3 amino acids: CASSPEPDSYGYTF. In nucleotides, the CDR3 is TGTGCCAGCAGTCCCGAGCCGGACAGCTATGGCTACACCTTC.

The gene calls are TRBV6-5 and TRBJ1-2; no clear D gene. This CDR3 has 13 amino acids. Germline V gives CDR1 MNHEY, CDR2 SVGAGI. Trimming pared 5 bases from V and 5 bases from J, leaving 12 bases between. This CDR3 is CASSLGELYGYTF. As DNA, the CDR3 is TGTGCCAGCAGTCTCGGGGAACTTTATGGCTACACCTTC.

Details on this clone: At one end, the junction sequence differs from germline, possibly due to a read error. The CDR3 DNA is TGTGCCAGCAGCGTAGAGGACCTAGCGGGAGGGCAAGAGTTC. The encoded protein is CASSVEDLAGGQEF. This rearrangement joins TRBV9 to TRBJ2-4; 12 bases line up with TRBD2. Germline V gene lookup returns CDR1 SGDLS and CDR2 YYNGEE. This CDR3 contains 14 residues.

V and J are TRBV7-8 and TRBJ2-2; no firm D call. Germline V gene data show CDR1 as SGHVS and CDR2 as FQNEAQ. The ends were cut back, 1 base at V and 8 bases at J, with 5 bases in the middle. The CDR3 spans 12 residues. CDR3 protein: CASSLGAGELFF. The DNA for the CDR3 is TGTGCCAGCAGCTTAGGGGCTGGGGAGCTGTTTTTT.

The V and J genes are TRBV28 and TRBJ2-5, with D maybe TRBD2 (6 bases). V lost 4 bases to trimming and J lost 4 bases, with 19 bases between them. This CDR3 has 16 amino acids. Germline V gene sequence: CDR1 MDHEN, CDR2 SYDVKM. The CDR3 loop reads CASSSNWGTSGETQYF. The CDR3 region has the DNA TGTGCCAGCAGTTCCAACTGGGGGACTTCGGGAGAGACCCAGTACTTC.

V gene TRBV27 combines with J gene TRBJ1-2; 7 positions agree with TRBD1. Germline-derived CDR1 and CDR2 are MNHEY and SMNVEV (reference sequence). This CDR3 has 14 amino acids. V gave up 4 bases and J gave up 4 bases; unmatched junction bases: 6. The CDR3 sequence is CASSSGQFGYGYTF. CDR3 DNA sequence: TGTGCCAGCAGTTCGGGACAGTTCGGCTATGGCTACACCTTC.

This clone was counted between two and nine times. The genes are TRBV13 and TRBJ2-7; 8 bases agree with TRBD1. The trim removed 5 bases at V and 7 bases at J, leaving 10 bases unmatched. Per germline, CDR1 PRHDT and CDR2 FYEKMQ (reference sequence). This CDR3 region has 14 residues. The CDR3 DNA reads as TGTGCCAGCAGCCTAACAGGGGGTGCAGGGGAGCAGTACTTC. It is translated as CASSLTGGAGEQYF.

The chain recombines TRBV7-7 with TRBJ2-3; D is ambiguous. V lost 1 base to trimming and J lost 6 bases, with 8 bases between them. Germline V gives CDR1 SSHAT, CDR2 FNYEAQ (reference sequence). The CDR3 has 13 residues. The chain's CDR3 is CASSLDIRDTQYF. CDR3 nucleotides: TGTGCCAGCAGCTTAGATATCCGGGATACGCAGTATTTT.

V gene TRBV7-8 combines with J gene TRBJ2-3, with 10 bases fitting TRBD1. CDR1 is SGHVS and CDR2 is FQNEAQ in the germline V gene. The CDR3 runs to 15 residues. With 4 bases clipped from V and 4 bases from J, the junction kept 5 bases outside the gene matches. This chain's CDR3 is CASSSDRGVPDTQYF. CDR3 bases: TGTGCCAGCAGCTCGGACAGGGGGGTCCCAGATACGCAGTATTTT.